The 31 T cell receptor beta chains given below trace back to one sample, sequenced in a study of cytomegalovirus exposure and HLA in healthy donors. PCR used 60 Vbeta primers and 13 Jbeta primers. Sequenced by immunoSEQ multiplex PCR; TCRdb stores in-frame clones only, minus some. The sample lists some 99,000 clones; around 74% were seen once. Sequencing input: PBMCs. The receptors stem from a male donor in good health and CMV-seronegative.

This chain connects TRBV7-8 to TRBJ1-4; D is ambiguous. V was trimmed by 1 base and J by 7 bases, leaving 13 bases between them. This CDR3 comprises 15 residues. CDR1 is SGHVS and CDR2 is FQNEAQ in the germline V gene. The CDR3 DNA reads as TGTGCCAGCAGCTTAGATATTGGGGAGCGTGAAAAACTGTTTTTT. It specifies CASSLDIGEREKLFF.

The V and J genes are TRBV19 and TRBJ2-1; 8 bases line up with TRBD1. Germline lookup yields CDR1 LNHDA and CDR2 SQIVND (reference sequence). V shed 3 bases, J shed 6 bases, and the junction held 4 bases outside the gene matches. This CDR3 is built from 14 residues. Written as DNA, the CDR3 is TGTGCCAGTAGTATCCTTGGACAGGGCAATGAGCAGTTCTTC. Translated: CASSILGQGNEQFF.

This chain uses TRBV13 with TRBJ2-1; 10 nucleotides agree with TRBD2. The CDR3 loop spans 16 amino acids. Per germline, CDR1 PRHDT and CDR2 FYEKMQ (reference sequence). Unmatched junction bases numbered 11, after V lost 5 bases and J lost 7 bases. In nucleotides, the CDR3 is TGTGCCAGCAGCGCCTACACTAGCGGGGCATGGAATGAGCAGTTCTTC. Translated: CASSAYTSGAWNEQFF.

The rearrangement links TRBV27 to TRBJ2-7; TRBD2 is a possible D gene (5 bases). The length of the CDR3 is 13 residues. Germline CDR1 and CDR2: MNHEY and SMNVEV (reference sequence). Trimming pared 6 bases from V and 0 bases from J, leaving 9 bases between. The CDR3, as DNA: TGTGCCAGCAGAGGACTCCGCTCCTACGAGCAGTACTTC. Its protein product is CASRGLRSYEQYF.

The V gene is TRBV6-5, the J gene TRBJ2-7; 8 bases align to TRBD1. This CDR3 spans 15 amino acids. Germline V lookup: CDR1 MNHEY, CDR2 SVGAGI. The J segment lost 4 bases and the V segment lost 2 bases, leaving 7 bases of the junction unmatched. CDR3 DNA sequence: TGTGCCAGCAGTTACCGACAGGGGCCCCAGTACGAGCAGTACTTC. Translated: CASSYRQGPQYEQYF.

The rearrangement links TRBV13 to TRBJ1-3; D not resolved. This CDR3 has 16 residues. Germline CDR1 PRHDT, CDR2 FYEKMQ (reference sequence). V lost 2 bases and J 0 bases, leaving 11 bases between the germline ends. CDR3 in DNA: TGTGCCAGCAGCTTACCTAGCATGAGCTCTGGAAACACCATATATTTT. Its translation: CASSLPSMSSGNTIYF.

The chain combines TRBV10-3 with TRBJ2-7, with 7 bases that match TRBD1. In germline, CDR1 is ENHRY, CDR2 SYGVKD. The CDR3 extends over 13 amino acids. V lost 8 bases and J lost 7; bases outside the gene matches: 11. CDR3 loop: CAIAGTEHGEQYF. As DNA, the CDR3 is TGTGCCATCGCCGGGACAGAGCATGGGGAGCAGTACTTC.

This clone was counted a few times. This chain uses TRBV6-6 with TRBJ2-5; D not certain. V was cut by 5 bases and J by 3 bases, with 10 bases left in between. Looked up from germline, CDR1 is MNHNY and CDR2 is SVGAGI (reference sequence). This CDR3 comprises 13 residues. CDR3 nucleotides: TGTGCCAGCAGTCGTAGACTGAAAGAGACCCAGTACTTC. Protein product: CASSRRLKETQYF.

The gene calls are TRBV7-6 and TRBJ2-7, with D maybe TRBD1 (5 bases). Per the germline V gene, CDR1 is SGHVS and CDR2 is FNYEAQ. V gave up 5 bases and J gave up 3 bases, with 11 bases separating them. The CDR3 covers 13 residues. This CDR3 reads CASSPSTVYEQYF. CDR3 sequence (DNA): TGTGCCAGCAGCCCCTCGACAGTCTACGAGCAGTACTTC.

In regard to this clone: Other DNA variants within this sample encode the same CDR3. V is TRBV9 and J is TRBJ2-7; 10 bases fit TRBD2. V was pared by 2 bases and J by 4 bases, with 6 bases of the junction left unmatched. The CDR3 loop spans 15 amino acids. From germline, CDR1 is SGDLS and CDR2 YYNGEE. In DNA form, the CDR3 reads TGTGCCAGCAGCGTTGGGGCTAGCGGGAGTTACGAGCAGTACTTC. Protein: CASSVGASGSYEQYF.

The rearrangement links TRBV7-2 to TRBJ1-2; 8 bases map to TRBD1. This CDR3 has 13 residues. The V gene end was trimmed by 7 bases and the J gene end by 6 bases; junction bases not matched to a gene: 7. CDR1 is SGHTA, CDR2 FQGNSA, per germline. The CDR3 is CASNSRTGHGYTF. The CDR3 bases are TGTGCCAGCAACTCAAGGACAGGGCATGGCTACACCTTC. The entire variable domain, with the rest obtained from reference TRBV7-2 and TRBJ1-2, is as follows: GAGVSQSPSNKVTEKGKDVELRCDPISGHTALYWYRQSLGQGLEFLIYFQGNSAPDKSGLPSDRFSAERTGGSVSTLTIQRTQQEDSAVYLCASNSRTGHGYTFGSGTRLTVV.

The rearrangement uses TRBV7-9 and TRBJ2-7; a possible D gene is TRBD1 (6 bases). The V end lost 3 bases, the J end lost 3 bases, and 15 bases lay between the germline ends. The CDR3 is 15 amino acids. Per the germline V gene, CDR1 is SEHNR and CDR2 is FQNEAQ (reference sequence). The DNA for the CDR3 is TGTGCCAGCAGCTTGTCGGCGACAGGAAACTACGAGCAGTACTTC. It encodes CASSLSATGNYEQYF. The variable domain in full, completed from reference TRBV7-9 and TRBJ2-7, reads DTGVSQNPRHKITKRGQNVTFRCDPISEHNRLYWYRQTLGQGPEFLTYFQNEAQLEKSRLLSDRFSAERPKGSFSTLEIQRTEQGDSAMYLCASSLSATGNYEQYFGPGTRLTVT.

This clone has only a few counts. The V call is TRBV28, the J call TRBJ1-2, with D possibly matching TRBD1 (5 bases). Between the trimmed V and J ends, which lost 3 bases and 8 bases, there was a span of 16 bases. The germline gives CDR1 MDHEN, CDR2 SYDVKM. The CDR3 loop spans 14 amino acids. The CDR3 loop is CASSFPVRVEGYTF. The DNA of the CDR3 is TGTGCCAGCAGTTTCCCGGTCAGGGTTGAGGGCTACACCTTC.

In DNA form, the CDR3 reads TGTGCCAGCAGCTTTAGCGGGAGGGGGGACGATGAGCAGTTCTTC. Translating gives CASSFSGRGDDEQFF. This chain joins TRBV13 and TRBJ2-1; 11 bases match TRBD2. CDR3 size: 15 residues. V lost 3 bases, J lost 8 bases, and 6 bases stayed unmatched. The germline gives CDR1 PRHDT, CDR2 FYEKMQ (reference sequence).

This clone was seen more than once but under ten times. The J gene is TRBJ2-7, the V gene TRBV29-1; 10 nucleotides align to TRBD2. The CDR3 is 15 residues long. J gave up 6 bases and V 7 bases, and 15 bases lay outside the gene matches. Germline V gene sequence: CDR1 SQVTM, CDR2 ANQGSEA. The CDR3 loop is CSAQLAGPLLGEQYF. The CDR3 DNA reads TGCAGCGCTCAACTAGCGGGACCACTTTTGGGCGAGCAGTACTTC.

The genes are TRBV19 and TRBJ2-1, with 7 positions matching TRBD2. J lost 2 bases, V lost 3 bases, and 7 bases had no gene match. CDR3 length: 16 amino acids. Germline V CDR1 and CDR2: LNHDA, SQIVND (reference sequence). The CDR3 region has the DNA TGTGCCAGTAGTATCGGGAGGCAGGGAGCCTACAATGAGCAGTTCTTC. Translation gives CASSIGRQGAYNEQFF.

The chain carries TRBV28 and TRBJ1-1; 12 positions agree with TRBD1. Germline CDR1 MDHEN, CDR2 SYDVKM. V lost 3 bases and J lost 4; bases outside the gene matches: 6. The CDR3 is made up of 16 amino acids. The DNA of the CDR3 is TGTGCCAGCAGTTTTGGGGACAGGGGGCTGGTCACTGAAGCTTTCTTT. Translation: CASSFGDRGLVTEAFF.

The chain joins TRBV4-1 to TRBJ2-1; 10 bases are a match to TRBD2. From germline, CDR1 is MGHRA and CDR2 YSYEKL. The CDR3 is 20 residues long. Trimming cost V 1 base and J 9 bases; bases outside gene matches: 21. CDR3 coding DNA: TGCGCCAGCAGCCAAGCTTTTGCCGGGCAACTAGCGGGAATTGAGGGTGAGCAGTTCTTC. Translating gives CASSQAFAGQLAGIEGEQFF.

This chain links TRBV6-5 with TRBJ2-5; tentative D call: TRBD2 (6 bases). The DNA end is a closer match to TRBJ2-7, so the J assignment may be wrong. The CDR3 sequence is 15 residues long. The germline gives CDR1 MNHEY, CDR2 SVGAGI. The CDR3 DNA follows: TGTGCCAGCAGTTACGGCTGGGAGGCTGGCGACGAGCAGTACTTC. It codes for CASSYGWEAGDEQYF.

The chain links TRBV5-1 to TRBJ1-5, with 9 bases identical to TRBD1. This CDR3 spans 13 amino acids. Trimming took 4 bases from V and 7 from J; bases not matched to a gene: 3. Germline V gives CDR1 SGHRS, CDR2 YFSETQ. In DNA form, the CDR3 reads TGCGCCAGCAGCAGACAGGGGGACCAGCCCCAGCATTTT. Residues: CASSRQGDQPQHF.

The J gene is TRBJ1-5, the V gene TRBV7-2; perhaps TRBD1 as D (5 bases). The CDR3 totals 14 residues. Germline V gene lookup returns CDR1 SGHTA and CDR2 FQGNSA. Trimming shortened V by 1 base and J by 9 bases, and 13 bases separated the two germline ends. The chain's CDR3 is CASSLGRSGGPQHF. CDR3 DNA: TGTGCCAGCAGCTTAGGTCGATCCGGGGGGCCCCAGCATTTT.

The genes are TRBV27 and TRBJ1-1, with TRBD1 as a possible D gene (6 bases). Looked up from germline, CDR1 is MNHEY and CDR2 is SMNVEV (reference sequence). V lost 5 bases, J lost 1 base, and 11 bases lay in between. The CDR3 sequence is 14 residues long. CDR3 amino acids: CASSRQVRNTEAFF. The CDR3 coding sequence is TGTGCCAGCAGTCGACAGGTAAGGAACACTGAAGCTTTCTTT.

This chain uses TRBV10-3 with TRBJ2-5; 8 bases are a match to TRBD2. V was clipped by 6 bases and J by 3 bases; unmatched bases: 3. From germline, CDR1 is ENHRY and CDR2 SYGVKD. The CDR3 runs 13 residues. This CDR3 reads CAIRTSGEETQYF. The CDR3 DNA follows: TGTGCCATCAGAACTAGCGGAGAAGAGACCCAGTACTTC.

The chain links TRBV5-1 to TRBJ2-5, with 8 bases fitting TRBD2. V lost 6 bases and J lost 5; bases outside the gene matches: 12. This CDR3 has 15 amino acids. CDR1 and CDR2 (germline): SGHRS, YFSETQ. In DNA form, the CDR3 reads TGCGCCAGCACCCGGGAGGGGCGGGAAATGGAGACCCAGTACTTC. The encoded protein is CASTREGREMETQYF.

The J gene is TRBJ2-3, the V gene TRBV27; D possibly corresponds to TRBD2 (6 bases). The V and J ends lost 7 bases and 4 bases respectively, with 15 bases between them. The CDR3 is 14 amino acids. Germline V gene lookup returns CDR1 MNHEY and CDR2 SMNVEV (reference sequence). The CDR3, as DNA: TGTGCCAGCAATAATAATCCGGGAGCAGATACGCAGTATTTT. Translated, it gives CASNNNPGADTQYF.

The V call is TRBV27, the J call TRBJ2-7, with a possible D match to TRBD1 (5 bases). The CDR3 spans 14 residues. Trimming cost V 5 bases and J 0 bases, with 11 bases left between them. Per the germline V gene, CDR1 is MNHEY and CDR2 is SMNVEV (reference sequence). The CDR3 DNA reads as TGTGCCAGCAGTGCCACAGGAGCCTCCTACGAGCAGTACTTC. As protein: CASSATGASYEQYF.

The chain has TRBV9 and TRBJ2-7, with 9 nucleotides matching TRBD1. In germline, CDR1 is SGDLS, CDR2 YYNGEE. The CDR3 loop spans 15 amino acids. V lost 1 base and J lost 5; bases outside the gene matches: 7. This chain's CDR3 is CASSVRGTGSHEQYF. In DNA, the CDR3 is TGTGCCAGCAGCGTACGGGGGACAGGGTCCCACGAGCAGTACTTC.

This clone was counted between two and nine times. The chain has TRBV2 and TRBJ1-2; no firm D call. CDR3 length: 12 residues. Per germline, CDR1 SNHLY and CDR2 FYNNEI. The ends were cut back, 1 base at V and 12 bases at J, with 12 bases in the middle. This CDR3 reads CASSEGPGSNTF. In DNA form, the CDR3 reads TGTGCCAGCAGTGAAGGCCCGGGATCTAACACCTTC.

Only a few counts were recorded for this clone. The chain is built from TRBV9 and TRBJ2-1; 10 bases agree with TRBD2. J gave up 3 bases and V 3 bases, and 6 bases lay outside the gene matches. The germline CDR1 and CDR2 sequences are SGDLS and YYNGEE. This CDR3 contains 16 residues. In nucleotides, the CDR3 is TGTGCCAGCAGCGGACCTAGCGGGAGAGGCTACAATGAGCAGTTCTTC. Protein sequence: CASSGPSGRGYNEQFF.

V is TRBV18 and J is TRBJ1-2; 7 bases fit TRBD1. The length of the CDR3 is 15 residues. Germline-derived CDR1 and CDR2 are KGHSH and LQKENI. J lost 2 bases, V lost 3 bases, and 6 bases had no gene match. The CDR3 loop reads CASSPGTDPNYGYTF. For the CDR3, the DNA is TGTGCCAGCTCACCTGGGACAGATCCCAACTATGGCTACACCTTC.

The gene calls are TRBV7-2 and TRBJ2-7, with D perhaps TRBD2 (5 bases). Trimming took off 6 bases at V and 3 bases at J, with 6 bases between the two ends. In germline, CDR1 is SGHTA, CDR2 FQGNSA. The CDR3 runs 11 residues. This CDR3 is CASSRGYEQYF. The DNA of the CDR3 is TGTGCCAGCAGTCGGGGCTACGAGCAGTACTTC. The whole variable domain, filled in from reference TRBV7-2 and TRBJ2-7, reads GAGVSQSPSNKVTEKGKDVELRCDPISGHTALYWYRQSLGQGLEFLIYFQGNSAPDKSGLPSDRFSAERTGGSVSTLTIQRTQQEDSAVYLCASSRGYEQYFGPGTRLTVT.